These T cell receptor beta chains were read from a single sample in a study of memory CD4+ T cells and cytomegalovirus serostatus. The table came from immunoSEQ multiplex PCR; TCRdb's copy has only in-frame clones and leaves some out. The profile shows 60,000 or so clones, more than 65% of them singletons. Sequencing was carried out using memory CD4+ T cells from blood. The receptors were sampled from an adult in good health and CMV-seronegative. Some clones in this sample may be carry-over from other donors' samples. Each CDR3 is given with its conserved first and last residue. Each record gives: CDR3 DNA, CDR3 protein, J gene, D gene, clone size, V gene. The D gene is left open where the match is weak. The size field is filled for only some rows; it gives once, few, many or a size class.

TGTGCCAGCTCACCACCCGACAGGGTTAGGGACTCCTACGAGCAGTACTTC CASSPPDRVRDSYEQYF TRBJ2-7 TRBD1 . TRBV18
TGCGCCAGCAGCCAGCAGGCGACTAGCGGACCCACAGATACGCAGTATTTT CASSQQATSGPTDTQYF TRBJ2-3 TRBD2 . TRBV4-1
TGTGCCAGTACTAACCTTGGGCTAGCGGGTGGAGGAAAGTTAAGCTCCTACAATGAGCAGTTCTTC CASTNLGLAGGGKLSSYNEQFF TRBJ2-1 TRBD2 . TRBV19
TGTGCCAGCAGCGTCCTCGGGTCTCGGGGGGTAGGAAACACCATATATTTT CASSVLGSRGVGNTIYF TRBJ1-3 . . TRBV9
TGTGCCAGCAGTTTACAGGGGGCTTGGAATTCACCCCTCCACTTT CASSLQGAWNSPLHF TRBJ1-6 TRBD1 . TRBV28
TGTGCCAGCAGTGTACAGAGTAATCAGCCCCAGCATTTT CASSVQSNQPQHF TRBJ1-5 . . TRBV2
TGTGCCAGCAGCTTATGGACAGGTGAAGCTTTCTTT CASSLWTGEAFF TRBJ1-1 TRBD1 once TRBV5-5
TGTGCCAGTAGCCCGTCGATGCGGGATACGCAGTATTTT CASSPSMRDTQYF TRBJ2-3 . . TRBV19
TGCGCCAGCAGATCTACGGGACGCAGAAACACCATATATTTT CASRSTGRRNTIYF TRBJ1-3 . . TRBV5-1
TGCGCCAGCAGCCAAATAGCGGGGGGATCCTACAATGAGCAGTTCTTC CASSQIAGGSYNEQFF TRBJ2-1 TRBD2 . TRBV5-1
TGTGCCAGTAGTATCCTGGGGGGCGCAGATACGCAGTATTTT CASSILGGADTQYF TRBJ2-3 . . TRBV19
TGTGCCAGCAGCCAAGATGGGGGAAAGCGCCAATTCTCCTACAATGAGCAGTTCTTC CASSQDGGKRQFSYNEQFF TRBJ2-1 . once TRBV4-2
TGTGCCAGCAACCCCCGGGGTGGGGTCGGAGATACGCAGTATTTT CASNPRGGVGDTQYF TRBJ2-3 . . TRBV11-1
TGCAGCGTGCACAGGGTAGACAATGAGCAGTTCTTC CSVHRVDNEQFF TRBJ2-1 . . TRBV29-1
TGTGCCAGCAGCGCCCTGGGGGGCTGGGGGGAGACCCAGTACTTC CASSALGGWGETQYF TRBJ2-5 . . TRBV2
TGTGCCAGCAGCCCAACAGGGCTCGGGGGCTACACCTTC CASSPTGLGGYTF TRBJ1-2 . few TRBV7-2
TGTGCCAGCAGCTTAGATCGTCTCGGCGAAGCTTTCTTT CASSLDRLGEAFF TRBJ1-1 . few TRBV11-2